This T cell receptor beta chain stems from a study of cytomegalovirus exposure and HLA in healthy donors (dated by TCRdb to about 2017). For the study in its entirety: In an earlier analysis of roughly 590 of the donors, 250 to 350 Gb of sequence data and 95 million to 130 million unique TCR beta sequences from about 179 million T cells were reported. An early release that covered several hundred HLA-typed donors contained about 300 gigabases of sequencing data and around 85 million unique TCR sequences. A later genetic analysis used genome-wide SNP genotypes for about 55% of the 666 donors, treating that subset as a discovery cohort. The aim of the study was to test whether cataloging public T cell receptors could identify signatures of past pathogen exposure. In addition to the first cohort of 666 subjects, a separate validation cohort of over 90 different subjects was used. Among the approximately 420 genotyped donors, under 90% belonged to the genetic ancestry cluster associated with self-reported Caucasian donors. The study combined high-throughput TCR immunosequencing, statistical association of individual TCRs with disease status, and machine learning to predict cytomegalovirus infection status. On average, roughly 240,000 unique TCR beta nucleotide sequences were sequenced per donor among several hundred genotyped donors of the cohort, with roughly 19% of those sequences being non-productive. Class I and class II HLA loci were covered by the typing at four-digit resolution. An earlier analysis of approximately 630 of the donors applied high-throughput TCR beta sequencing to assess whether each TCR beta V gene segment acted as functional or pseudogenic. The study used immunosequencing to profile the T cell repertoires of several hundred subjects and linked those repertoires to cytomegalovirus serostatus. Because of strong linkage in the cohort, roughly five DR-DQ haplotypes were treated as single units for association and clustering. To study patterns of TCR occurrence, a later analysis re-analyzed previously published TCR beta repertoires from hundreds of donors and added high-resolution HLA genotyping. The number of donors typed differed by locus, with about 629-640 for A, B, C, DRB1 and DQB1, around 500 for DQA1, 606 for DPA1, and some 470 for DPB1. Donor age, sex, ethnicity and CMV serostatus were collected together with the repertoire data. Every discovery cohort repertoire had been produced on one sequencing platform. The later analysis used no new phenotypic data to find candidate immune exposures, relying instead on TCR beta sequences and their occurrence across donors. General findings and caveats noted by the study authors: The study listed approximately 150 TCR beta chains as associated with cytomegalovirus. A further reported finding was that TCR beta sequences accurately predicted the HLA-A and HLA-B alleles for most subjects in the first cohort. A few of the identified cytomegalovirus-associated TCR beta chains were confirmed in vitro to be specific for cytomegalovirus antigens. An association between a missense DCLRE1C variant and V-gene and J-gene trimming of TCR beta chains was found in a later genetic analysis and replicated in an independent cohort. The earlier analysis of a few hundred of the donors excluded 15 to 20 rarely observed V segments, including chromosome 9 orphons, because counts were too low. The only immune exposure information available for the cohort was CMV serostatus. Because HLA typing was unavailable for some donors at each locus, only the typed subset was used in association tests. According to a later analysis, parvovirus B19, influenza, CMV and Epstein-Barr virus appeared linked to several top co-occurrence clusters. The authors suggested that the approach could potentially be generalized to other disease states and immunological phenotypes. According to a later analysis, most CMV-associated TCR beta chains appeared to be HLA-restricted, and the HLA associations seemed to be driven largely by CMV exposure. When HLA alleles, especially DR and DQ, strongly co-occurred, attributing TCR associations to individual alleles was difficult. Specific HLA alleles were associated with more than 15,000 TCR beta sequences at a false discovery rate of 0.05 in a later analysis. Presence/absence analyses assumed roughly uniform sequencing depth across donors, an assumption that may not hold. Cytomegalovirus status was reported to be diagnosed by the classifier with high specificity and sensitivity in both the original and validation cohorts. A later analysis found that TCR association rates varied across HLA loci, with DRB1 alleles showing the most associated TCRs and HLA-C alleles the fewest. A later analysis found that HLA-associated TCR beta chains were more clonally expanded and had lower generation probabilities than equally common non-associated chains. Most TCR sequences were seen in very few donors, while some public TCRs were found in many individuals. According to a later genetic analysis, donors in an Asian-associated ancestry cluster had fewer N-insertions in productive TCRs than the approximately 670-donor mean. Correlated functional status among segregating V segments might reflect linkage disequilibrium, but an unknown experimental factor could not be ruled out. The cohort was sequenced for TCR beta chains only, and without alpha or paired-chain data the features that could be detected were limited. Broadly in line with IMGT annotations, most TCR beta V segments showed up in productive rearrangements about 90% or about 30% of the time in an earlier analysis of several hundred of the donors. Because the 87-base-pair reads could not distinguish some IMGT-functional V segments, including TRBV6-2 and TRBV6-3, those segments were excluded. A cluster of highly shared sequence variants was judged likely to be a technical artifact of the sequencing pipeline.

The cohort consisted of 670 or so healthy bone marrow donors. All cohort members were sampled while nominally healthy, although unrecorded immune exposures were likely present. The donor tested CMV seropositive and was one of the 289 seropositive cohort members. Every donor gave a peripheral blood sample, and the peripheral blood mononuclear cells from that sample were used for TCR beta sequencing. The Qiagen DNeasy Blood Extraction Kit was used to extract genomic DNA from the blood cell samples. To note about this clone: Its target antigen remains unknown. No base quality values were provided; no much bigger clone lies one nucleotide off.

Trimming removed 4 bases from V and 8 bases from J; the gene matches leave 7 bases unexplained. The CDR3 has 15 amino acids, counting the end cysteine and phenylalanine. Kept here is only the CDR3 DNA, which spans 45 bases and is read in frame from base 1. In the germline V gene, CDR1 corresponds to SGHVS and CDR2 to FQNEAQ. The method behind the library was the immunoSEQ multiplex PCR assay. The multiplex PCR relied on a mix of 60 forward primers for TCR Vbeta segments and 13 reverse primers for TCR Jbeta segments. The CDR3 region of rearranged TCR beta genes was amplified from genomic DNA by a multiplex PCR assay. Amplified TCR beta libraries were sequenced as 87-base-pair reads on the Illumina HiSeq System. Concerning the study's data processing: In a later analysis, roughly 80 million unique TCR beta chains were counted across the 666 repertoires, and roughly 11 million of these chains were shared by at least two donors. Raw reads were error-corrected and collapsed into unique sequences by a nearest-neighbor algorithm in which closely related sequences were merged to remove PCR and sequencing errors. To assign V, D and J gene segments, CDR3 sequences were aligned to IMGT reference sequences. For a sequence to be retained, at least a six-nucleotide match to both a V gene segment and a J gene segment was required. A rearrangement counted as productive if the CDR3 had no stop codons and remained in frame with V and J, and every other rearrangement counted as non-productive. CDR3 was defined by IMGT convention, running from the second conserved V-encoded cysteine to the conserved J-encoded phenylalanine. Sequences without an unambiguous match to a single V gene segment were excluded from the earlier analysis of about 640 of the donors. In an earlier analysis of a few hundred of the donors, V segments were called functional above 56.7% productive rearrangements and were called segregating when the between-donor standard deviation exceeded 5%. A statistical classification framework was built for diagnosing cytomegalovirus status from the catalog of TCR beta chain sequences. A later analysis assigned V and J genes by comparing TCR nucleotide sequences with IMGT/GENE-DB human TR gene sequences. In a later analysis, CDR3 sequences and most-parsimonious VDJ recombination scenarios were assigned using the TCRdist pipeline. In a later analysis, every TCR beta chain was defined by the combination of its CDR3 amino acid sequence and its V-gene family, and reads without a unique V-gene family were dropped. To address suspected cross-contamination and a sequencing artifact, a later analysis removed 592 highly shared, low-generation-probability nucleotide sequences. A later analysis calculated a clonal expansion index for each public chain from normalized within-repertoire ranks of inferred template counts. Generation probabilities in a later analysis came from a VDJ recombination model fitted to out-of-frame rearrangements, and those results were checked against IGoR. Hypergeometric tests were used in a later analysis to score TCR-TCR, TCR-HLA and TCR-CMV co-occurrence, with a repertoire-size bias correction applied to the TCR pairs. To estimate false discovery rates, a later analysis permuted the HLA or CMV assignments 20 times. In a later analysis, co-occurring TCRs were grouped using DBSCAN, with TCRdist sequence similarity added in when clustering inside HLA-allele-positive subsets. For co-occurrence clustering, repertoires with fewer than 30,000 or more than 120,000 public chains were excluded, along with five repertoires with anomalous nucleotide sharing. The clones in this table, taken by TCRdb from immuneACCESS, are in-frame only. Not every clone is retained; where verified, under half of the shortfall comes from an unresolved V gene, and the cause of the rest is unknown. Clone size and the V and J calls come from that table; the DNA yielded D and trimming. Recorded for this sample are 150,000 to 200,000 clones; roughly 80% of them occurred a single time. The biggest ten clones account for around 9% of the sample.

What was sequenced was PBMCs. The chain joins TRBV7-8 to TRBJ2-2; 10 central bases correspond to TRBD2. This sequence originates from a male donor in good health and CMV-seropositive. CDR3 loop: CASSSSGRSMGELFF. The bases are TGTGCCAGCAGCTCTAGCGGGAGATCAATGGGGGAGCTGTTTTTT.